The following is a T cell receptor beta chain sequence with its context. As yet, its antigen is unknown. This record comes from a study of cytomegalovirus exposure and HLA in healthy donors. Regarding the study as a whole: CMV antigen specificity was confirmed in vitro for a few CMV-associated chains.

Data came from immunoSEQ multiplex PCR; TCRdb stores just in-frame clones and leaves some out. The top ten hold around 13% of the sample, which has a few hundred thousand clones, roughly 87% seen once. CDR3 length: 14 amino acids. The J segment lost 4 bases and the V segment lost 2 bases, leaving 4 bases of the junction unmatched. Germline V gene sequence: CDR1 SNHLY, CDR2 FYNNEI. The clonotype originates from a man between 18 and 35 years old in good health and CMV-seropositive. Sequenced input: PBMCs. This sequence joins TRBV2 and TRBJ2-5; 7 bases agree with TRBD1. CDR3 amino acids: CASSESTGRETQYF. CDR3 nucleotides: TGTGCCAGCAGTGAATCGACAGGGCGAGAGACCCAGTACTTC.